Shown below are 10 T cell receptor beta chains from a single sample sequenced in a study of OX40 agonist ivuxolimab in advanced cancers. Data came from immunoSEQ multiplex PCR; TCRdb stores just in-frame clones and leaves some out. The top ten clones hold around 0.39% of a sample with 60,000 to 90,000 clones, more than 90% of them seen once. Material: CD4+ or CD8+ T cells sorted from blood, obtained in a trial of the OX40 agonist ivuxolimab. The source is an adult with an advanced solid tumor such as melanoma, head and neck, liver or kidney cancer.

The chain carries TRBV7-9 and TRBJ2-3, with D hard to call. V was clipped by 5 bases and J by 2 bases, with 8 bases between them. CDR3 length: 13 residues. The germline CDR1 and CDR2 sequences are SEHNR and FQNEAQ (reference sequence). The CDR3 protein is CASSSLVTDTQYF. DNA for the CDR3: TGTGCCAGCAGCAGCCTTGTCACAGATACGCAGTATTTT.

The chain carries TRBV28 and TRBJ1-4; weak D call: TRBD1 (5 bases). The V gene's germline CDR1 is MDHEN and CDR2 SYDVKM. V lost 7 bases, J lost 11 bases, and 23 bases lay in between. The CDR3 consists of 15 residues. The CDR3 DNA reads TGTGCCAGCAATACCTTGGGGGACCTGGGGAGGAAACTGTTTTTT. It yields the protein CASNTLGDLGRKLFF.

This clone has just a few counts. This chain joins TRBV7-9 and TRBJ1-6, with D uncertain. The V gene lost 3 bases and the J gene lost 1 base, with 7 bases spanning the gap. Germline V gene lookup returns CDR1 SEHNR and CDR2 FQNEAQ (reference sequence). The CDR3 runs 15 residues. DNA of the CDR3: TGTGCCAGCAGCTTCGAAATGTCCTATAATTCACCCCTCCACTTT. Encoded protein: CASSFEMSYNSPLHF.

This clone has only a few counts. The chain has TRBV9 and TRBJ1-2; no clear D. CDR1 and CDR2 (germline): SGDLS, YYNGEE. The V and J ends lost 2 bases and 8 bases respectively, with 13 bases between them. This CDR3 has 13 amino acids. The CDR3 coding sequence is TGTGCCAGCAGCGTTTCCACGCTGGGAGGCTACACCTTC. Translating it yields CASSVSTLGGYTF.

The V call is TRBV5-5, the J call TRBJ1-5; tentatively, D is TRBD1 (6 bases). Germline CDR1 is SGHKS and CDR2 is YYEKEE (reference sequence). Trimming removed 4 bases at V and 0 bases at J, with 8 bases between. The length of the CDR3 is 14 residues. CDR3 bases: TGTGCCAGCAGCCGGGACATTAGCAATCAGCCCCAGCATTTT. It yields the protein CASSRDISNQPQHF.

The CDR3 DNA follows: TGTGCCAGCAGCGACAGCGGGAGCTGGTTTGGTGAGCAGTACTTC. Its protein is CASSDSGSWFGEQYF. The rearrangement uses TRBV6-1 and TRBJ2-7, with TRBD2 identical over 8 bases. Germline V gene data show CDR1 as MNHNS and CDR2 as SASEGT. The CDR3 is 15 amino acids. V lost 6 bases, J lost 7 bases, and 14 bases stayed unmatched.

This clone was seen just once. The chain joins TRBV19 to TRBJ1-5; 7 nucleotides align to TRBD1. The V and J ends lost 6 bases and 5 bases, in that order; junction bases with no gene match: 10. Per germline, CDR1 LNHDA and CDR2 SQIVND (reference sequence). This CDR3 region has 15 residues. The CDR3 DNA reads as TGTGCCAGTAGATCCCTTCAGGGGGACGATCAGCCCCAGCATTTT. Translating gives CASRSLQGDDQPQHF. Full variable domain (missing parts from reference TRBV19 and TRBJ1-5): DGGITQSPKYLFRKEGQNVTLSCEQNLNHDAMYWYRQDPGQGLRLIYYSQIVNDFQKGDIAEGYSVSREKKESFPLTVTSAQKNPTAFYLCASRSLQGDDQPQHFGDGTRLSIL.

V and J are TRBV6-6 and TRBJ1-1; no clear D. Deletions cut 6 bases from V and 9 bases from J, with 11 bases between. This CDR3 has 11 amino acids. The germline CDR1 and CDR2 sequences are MNHNY and SVGAGI (reference sequence). The CDR3, as DNA: TGTGCCAGCAGGCGCGAGACAAAAGCTTTCTTT. This translates into CASRRETKAFF.

CDR3 in amino acids: CASKTGAVYEQYF. As DNA, the CDR3 is TGTGCCAGCAAAACAGGGGCTGTCTACGAGCAGTACTTC. The V gene is TRBV6-1, the J gene TRBJ2-7; 7 bases match TRBD1. The CDR3 sequence is 13 residues long. The V segment lost 7 bases and the J segment 3 bases; nucleotides outside the gene matches: 6. CDR1 and CDR2 from the germline V gene are MNHNS and SASEGT.

The V gene is TRBV2, the J gene TRBJ1-1; weak D call: TRBD1 (6 bases). This CDR3 is built from 14 residues. Between the trimmed V and J ends, which lost 5 bases and 1 base, there was a span of 11 bases. Germline V gives CDR1 SNHLY, CDR2 FYNNEI. Here the CDR3 DNA reads TGTGCCAGCAGTCCCTGGACAGCGAACACTGAAGCTTTCTTT. Amino acids: CASSPWTANTEAFF. The whole variable domain, remainder taken from reference TRBV2 and TRBJ1-1, is EPEVTQTPSHQVTQMGQEVILRCVPISNHLYFYWYRQILGQKVEFLVSFYNNEISEKSEIFDDQFSVERPDGSNFTLKIRSTKLEDSAMYFCASSPWTANTEAFFGQGTRLTVV.